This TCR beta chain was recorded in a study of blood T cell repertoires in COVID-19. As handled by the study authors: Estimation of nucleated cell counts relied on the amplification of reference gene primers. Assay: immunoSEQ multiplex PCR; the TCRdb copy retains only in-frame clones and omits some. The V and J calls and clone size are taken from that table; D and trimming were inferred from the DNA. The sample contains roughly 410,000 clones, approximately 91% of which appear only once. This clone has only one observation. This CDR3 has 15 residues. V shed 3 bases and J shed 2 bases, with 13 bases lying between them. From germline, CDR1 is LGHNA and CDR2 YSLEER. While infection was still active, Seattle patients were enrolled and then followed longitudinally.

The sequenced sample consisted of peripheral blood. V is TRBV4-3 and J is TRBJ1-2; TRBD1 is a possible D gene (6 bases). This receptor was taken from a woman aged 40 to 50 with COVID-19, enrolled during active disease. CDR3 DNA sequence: TGCGCCAGCAGCCAGGATAACAGGGCCAACTATGGCTACACCTTC. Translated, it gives CASSQDNRANYGYTF.